Each of the 9 T cell receptor beta chains below was sequenced from the same sample in a study of T cells in Graves' hyperthyroidism and ophthalmopathy. Amplified TCR beta CDR3 regions came from RNA transcripts. The study used the HTBI primer set for a first-round RT-PCR of the TCR CDR3. One entry per CDR3 protein results from TCRdb running MiXCR on the multiplex PCR reads. The data hold roughly 500,000 distinct CDR3 sequences, with roughly 50% observed a single time. The sample taken for sequencing was peripheral blood or thyroid tissue (not recorded which). Receptors originate from an adult woman with Graves' disease, either hyperthyroidism or ophthalmopathy (not recorded which).

This clonotype appeared a single time. The junction differs from germline at one of its ends, possibly a read error. The chain has TRBV2 and TRBJ2-2; TRBD2 aligns across 10 bases. Germline CDR1 SNHLY, CDR2 FYNNEI. CDR3 size: 15 residues. As DNA, the CDR3 is TGTGCCAGCCGTTTTACTAGCGGGAAAACCGGGGAGCTGTTCTTT. Translating it yields CASRFTSGKTGELFF.

This clonotype has a count of ten or more. The J gene is TRBJ2-7, the V gene TRBV6-6; 7 positions match TRBD2. The V gene's germline CDR1 is MNHNY and CDR2 SVGAGI (reference sequence). The V and J ends lost 5 bases and 0 bases, in that order; junction bases with no gene match: 4. This CDR3 has 14 amino acids. The CDR3 here is CASSGRGSSYEQYF. The CDR3 region has the DNA TGTGCCAGCAGTGGGCGGGGGAGCTCCTACGAGCAGTACTTC.

The CDR3 protein is CASSRDSNPYQPQHF. The CDR3, as DNA: TGCGCCAGCAGTCGGGACAGTAACCCCTATCAGCCCCAGCATTTT. The chain joins TRBV10-2 to TRBJ1-5; TRBD1 agrees at 7 bases. Germline CDR1 and CDR2: WSHSY and SAAADI. The V and J ends lost 5 bases and 5 bases, in that order; junction bases with no gene match: 9. CDR3 size: 15 residues.

V usage is TRBV11-2 and J usage is TRBJ1-4; a weak D match, TRBD1 (5 bases). Trimming left V 2 bases short and J 7 bases short, with 14 bases between. Germline V gene sequence: CDR1 SGHAT, CDR2 FQNNGV. The CDR3 has 15 residues. The CDR3 coding sequence is TGTGCCAGCAGCTTATCTCGATGGGGCACTGAAAAACTGTTTTTT. Translated, it gives CASSLSRWGTEKLFF.

The V gene is TRBV19, the J gene TRBJ1-6; TRBD1 might be the D (5 bases). The CDR3 spans 17 residues. V lost 9 bases and J 0 bases, leaving 18 bases between the germline ends. Per the germline V gene, CDR1 is LNHDA and CDR2 is SQIVND (reference sequence). CDR3 in DNA: TGTGCCAGCAGTGACCCAGGGAGGAGCTCCTATAATTCACCCCTCCACTTT. Translating it yields CASSDPGRSSYNSPLHF. The whole variable domain, filled in from reference TRBV19 and TRBJ1-6, reads DGGITQSPKYLFRKEGQNVTLSCEQNLNHDAMYWYRQDPGQGLRLIYYSQIVNDFQKGDIAEGYSVSREKKESFPLTVTSAQKNPTAFYLCASSDPGRSSYNSPLHFGNGTRLTVT.

A word on this clonotype: At one boundary the junction diverges from the germline segment, which might be a read error. V gene TRBV10-1 combines with J gene TRBJ2-5, with D maybe TRBD1 (7 bases). The CDR3 covers 14 residues. The germline V gene has CDR1 WNHNN and CDR2 SYGVQD (reference sequence). The CDR3 loop is CASSQVAGGRWQRF. The DNA for the CDR3 is TGCGCCAGCAGCCAAGTGGCAGGGGGGAGGTGGCAGCGATTC.

The V and J genes are TRBV7-9 and TRBJ2-5, with D unclear. The CDR3 is 16 residues long. The germline V gene encodes CDR1 SEHNR and CDR2 FQNEAQ (reference sequence). The V end was cut by 4 bases, the J end by 3 bases, with 18 bases between. This CDR3 is CASSSIVPPGEETQYF. For the CDR3, the DNA is TGTGCCAGCAGCTCAATCGTCCCTCCCGGAGAAGAGACCCAGTACTTC.

The genes are TRBV14 and TRBJ2-2; D is unclear. The V and J ends lost 1 base and 1 base respectively, with 4 bases between them. CDR1 SGHDN and CDR2 FVKESK come from the germline V gene. CDR3 length equals 14 residues. The DNA of the CDR3 is TGTGCCAGCAGCCAAGTTATGAACACCGGGGAGCTGTTTTTT. It codes for CASSQVMNTGELFF.

This clonotype has ten or more counts. The chain joins TRBV20-1 to TRBJ2-5; D remains unclear. This CDR3 has 13 residues. Trimming removed 3 bases at V and 9 bases at J, with 17 bases between. Germline loops: CDR1 DFQATT, CDR2 SNEGSKA (reference sequence). Here the CDR3 reads CSASLLEYGAQYF. CDR3 in DNA: TGCAGTGCTAGTCTCCTCGAGTATGGGGCCCAGTACTTC.